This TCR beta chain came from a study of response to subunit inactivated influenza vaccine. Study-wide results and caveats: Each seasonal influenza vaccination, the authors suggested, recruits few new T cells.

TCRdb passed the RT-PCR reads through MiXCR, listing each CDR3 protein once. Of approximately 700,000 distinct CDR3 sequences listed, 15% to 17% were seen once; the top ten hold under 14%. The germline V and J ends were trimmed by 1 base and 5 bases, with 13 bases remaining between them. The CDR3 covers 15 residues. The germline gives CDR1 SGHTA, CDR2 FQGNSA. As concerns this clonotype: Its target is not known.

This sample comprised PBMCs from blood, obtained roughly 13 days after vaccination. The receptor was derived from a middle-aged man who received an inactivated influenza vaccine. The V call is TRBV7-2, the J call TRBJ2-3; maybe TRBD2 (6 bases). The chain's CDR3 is CASSLEGRWRDTQYF. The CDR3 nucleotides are TGTGCCAGCAGCTTAGAAGGGAGGTGGAGAGATACGCAGTATTTT. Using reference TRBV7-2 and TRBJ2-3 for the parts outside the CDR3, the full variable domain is GAGVSQSPSNKVTEKGKDVELRCDPISGHTALYWYRQSLGQGLEFLIYFQGNSAPDKSGLPSDRFSAERTGGSVSTLTIQRTQQEDSAVYLCASSLEGRWRDTQYFGPGTRLTVL.